These 5 T cell receptor beta chains share one sample of origin, sequenced in a study of shared clonotypes between healthy human individuals. Repertoires were generated with immunoSEQ multiplex PCR, while TCRdb's copy carries only in-frame clones and drops some. The sample carries 95,000 to 120,000 clones, around 66% recorded once. Specimen: memory CD8+ T cells sorted from blood. This sample's subset: CD45RO+ cells pooled with CCR7-negative TemRA cells. These receptor sequences come from a woman younger than 45 in good health.

This clone showed up just a few times. The chain is built from TRBV4-1 and TRBJ2-7, with TRBD2 as a possible D gene (5 bases). The germline V gene has CDR1 MGHRA and CDR2 YSYEKL. Trimming pared 1 base from V and 3 bases from J, leaving 13 bases between. CDR3 size: 15 residues. DNA of the CDR3: TGCGCCAGCAGCCAAGTGCCGAGCGGCTACTACGAGCAGTACTTC. Its protein is CASSQVPSGYYEQYF.

The rearrangement uses TRBV25-1 and TRBJ1-5, with D possibly TRBD1 on 6 matching bases. CDR3 length equals 14 residues. Germline V lookup: CDR1 MGHDK, CDR2 SYGVNS. V was cut by 9 bases and J by 6 bases, with 18 bases left in between. CDR3 nucleotides: TGTGCCAGTGGGGAGGGGGAGTCAGGTCAGCCCCAGCATTTT. Protein sequence: CASGEGESGQPQHF.

This clone was counted between two and nine times. The chain links TRBV10-3 to TRBJ2-7; 14 bases align to TRBD2. In germline, CDR1 is ENHRY, CDR2 SYGVKD. V dropped 5 bases and J dropped 7; count of bases not matched to a gene: 7. The CDR3 length is 15 residues. This chain's CDR3 is CAISQGLAGADEQYF. In nucleotides, the CDR3 is TGTGCCATCAGTCAGGGACTAGCGGGAGCGGATGAGCAGTACTTC.

This clone was observed many times. This same CDR3 is encoded by further DNA sequences in the sample. V is TRBV15 and J is TRBJ2-6; the D gene is possibly TRBD1 (5 bases). V was clipped by 3 bases and J by 1 base, with 16 bases between them. Germline CDR1 and CDR2: LNHNV and YYDKDF (reference sequence). This CDR3 is 18 amino acids long. In DNA form, the CDR3 reads TGTGCCACCAGCAGTGGGGCGACTTGGGGATCTGGGGCCAACGTCCTGACTTTC. Its protein product is CATSSGATWGSGANVLTF.

The V gene is TRBV4-1, the J gene TRBJ1-2; TRBD1 might be the D (6 bases). The CDR3 has 15 residues. Germline V gene data show CDR1 as MGHRA and CDR2 as YSYEKL. V was clipped by 0 bases and J by 2 bases, with 10 bases between them. The DNA for the CDR3 is TGCGCCAGCAGCCAAGATAGGGGGTTAAACTATGGCTACACCTTC. It is translated as CASSQDRGLNYGYTF.